A selection of T cell receptor beta chains follows, all from one sample in a study of T-cell reconstitution after alpha-beta-depleted transplantation in children. MiXCR, applied by TCRdb to the PCR reads, yields one record per CDR3 protein. The data hold 100,000 to 120,000 distinct CDR3 sequences, with 10% observed a single time. Sequences were derived from PBMCs from the stem cell graft donor, sampled from the stem cell graft. Every receptor here comes from a human donor who donated a stem cell graft to a child with acute lymphoblastic leukemia. Each CDR3 is given with its conserved first and last residue. D genes are given only for firm matches. The size entry is marked missing in some rows and otherwise reads once, few, many or a size class.

v_gene: TRBV7-2
abundance: many
j_gene: TRBJ1-5
d_gene: NA
CDR3nt: TGTGCCAGCAGCCTCTGGACTCACCAGCCCCAGCATTTT
CDR3aa: CASSLWTHQPQHF

v_gene: TRBV20-1
abundance: many
j_gene: TRBJ2-3
d_gene: TRBD2
CDR3nt: TGCAGTGCTAGAGATATTGCGGGAGAAGGGCACGATACGCAGTATTTT
CDR3aa: CSARDIAGEGHDTQYF

v_gene: TRBV5-5
abundance: many
j_gene: TRBJ1-2
d_gene: NA
CDR3nt: TGTGCCAGCAGCCGGGACAATCAGATCCCCCTATATGGCTACACCTTC
CDR3aa: CASSRDNQIPLYGYTF

v_gene: TRBV7-8
abundance: many
j_gene: TRBJ1-5
d_gene: NA
CDR3nt: TGTGCCAGCAGCCCCGTTTCTGTGAGCAATCAGCCCCAGCATTTT
CDR3aa: CASSPVSVSNQPQHF

v_gene: TRBV7-8
abundance: many
j_gene: TRBJ1-2
d_gene: NA
CDR3nt: TGTGCCAGCAGCTTAGTTCGGGGGTCCTATGGCTACACCTTC
CDR3aa: CASSLVRGSYGYTF

v_gene: TRBV5-1
abundance: many
j_gene: TRBJ1-1
d_gene: NA
CDR3nt: TGCGCCAGCAGCTTGGCCCAGCTCTCGAACACTGAAGCTTTCTTT
CDR3aa: CASSLAQLSNTEAFF

v_gene: TRBV29-1
abundance: many
j_gene: TRBJ2-3
d_gene: NA
CDR3nt: TGCAGCGTTGAAGATAGTCCCACAGATACGCAGTATTTT
CDR3aa: CSVEDSPTDTQYF

v_gene: TRBV28
abundance: many
j_gene: TRBJ2-1
d_gene: NA
CDR3nt: TGTGCCAGCAGTCCACTGACAGTTCCTGAAAATGAGCAGTTCTTC
CDR3aa: CASSPLTVPENEQFF

v_gene: TRBV28
abundance: few
j_gene: TRBJ2-5
d_gene: NA
CDR3nt: TGTGCCAGCAGTTCGACACCTCAAGAGACCCAGTACTTC
CDR3aa: CASSSTPQETQYF

v_gene: TRBV6-2/TRBV6-3
abundance: NA
j_gene: TRBJ2-1
d_gene: TRBD2
CDR3nt: TGTGCCAGCAGTTACTCACAGGGGAGCATTAGCGGGGGGGCCAATGAGCAGTTCTTC
CDR3aa: CASSYSQGSISGGANEQFF

v_gene: TRBV24-1
abundance: many
j_gene: TRBJ2-3
d_gene: NA
CDR3nt: TGTGCCACCAGTGACACGGACTACGGAGATACGCAGTATTTT
CDR3aa: CATSDTDYGDTQYF

v_gene: TRBV15
abundance: many
j_gene: TRBJ2-2
d_gene: NA
CDR3nt: TGTGCCACCAGCAGAGATACGGGCTTTAACACCGGGGAGCTGTTTTTT
CDR3aa: CATSRDTGFNTGELFF

v_gene: TRBV10-3
abundance: many
j_gene: TRBJ2-7
d_gene: TRBD2
CDR3nt: TGTGCCATCAGTGATGACAGCAGACTAGCGGGAGGCTTATACGAGCAGTACTTC
CDR3aa: CAISDDSRLAGGLYEQYF

v_gene: TRBV5-1
abundance: many
j_gene: TRBJ1-1
d_gene: NA
CDR3nt: TGTGCCAGCAGCTTGGGTGACACTGAAGCTTTCTTT
CDR3aa: CASSLGDTEAFF

v_gene: TRBV15
abundance: many
j_gene: TRBJ1-2
d_gene: TRBD1
CDR3nt: TGTGCCACCAGCAGAGATACGATGCGACAGGGGGCGCGCGGCTACACCTTC
CDR3aa: CATSRDTMRQGARGYTF

v_gene: TRBV25-1
abundance: many
j_gene: TRBJ2-6
d_gene: NA
CDR3nt: TGTGCCAGCAGTGATGAATTGCCGACCGGGGCCAACGTCCTGACTTTC
CDR3aa: CASSDELPTGANVLTF

v_gene: TRBV5-6
abundance: many
j_gene: TRBJ2-3
d_gene: NA
CDR3nt: TGTGCCAGCAGCTTTCTCTACCTCGGACCTCAAGGGAATACGCAGTATTTT
CDR3aa: CASSFLYLGPQGNTQYF

v_gene: TRBV19
abundance: many
j_gene: TRBJ2-3
d_gene: NA
CDR3nt: TGTGCCACAGGGATGGCGGGGAGCACAGATACGCAGTATTTT
CDR3aa: CATGMAGSTDTQYF

v_gene: TRBV7-2
abundance: NA
j_gene: TRBJ2-7
d_gene: NA
CDR3nt: TGTGCCAGCAGCTTAGTTAGGGACGAGCAGTACTTC
CDR3aa: CASSLVRDEQYF

v_gene: TRBV30
abundance: many
j_gene: TRBJ2-2
d_gene: TRBD2
CDR3nt: TGTGCCTGGGTGGGACTAGCCCCGAACACCGGGGAGCTGTTTTTT
CDR3aa: CAWVGLAPNTGELFF

v_gene: TRBV6-6
abundance: many
j_gene: TRBJ1-3
d_gene: NA
CDR3nt: TGTGCCAGCCTCCGGATCTCTGGAAACACCATATATTTT
CDR3aa: CASLRISGNTIYF

v_gene: TRBV7-2
abundance: many
j_gene: TRBJ2-1
d_gene: TRBD2
CDR3nt: TGTGCCAGCAGCTTATTAGGGAGTGGACCAGCGGGGGTCGAGCAGTTCTTC
CDR3aa: CASSLLGSGPAGVEQFF

v_gene: TRBV6-5
abundance: NA
j_gene: TRBJ2-2
d_gene: NA
CDR3nt: TGTGCCAGCAGTTATTTGGGCGGGAACACCGGGGAGCTGTTTTTT
CDR3aa: CASSYLGGNTGELFF

v_gene: TRBV10-3
abundance: many
j_gene: TRBJ2-7
d_gene: TRBD1
CDR3nt: TGTGCCATCAGTGGGCCAGGGGGCGTGGATTCTCTCTACGAGCAGTACTTC
CDR3aa: CAISGPGGVDSLYEQYF

v_gene: TRBV30
abundance: NA
j_gene: TRBJ1-2
d_gene: NA
CDR3nt: TGTGCCTGGAGTTCAGGAGGTGGCTACACCTTC
CDR3aa: CAWSSGGGYTF

v_gene: TRBV5-1
abundance: many
j_gene: TRBJ2-2
d_gene: TRBD2
CDR3nt: TGCGCCAGCAGCTTGGTGGTAGCGGGGACGAACACCGGGGAGCTGTTTTTT
CDR3aa: CASSLVVAGTNTGELFF

v_gene: TRBV7-2
abundance: many
j_gene: TRBJ2-5
d_gene: NA
CDR3nt: TGTGCCAGCAGCTTAAAAGCGACCCAGTACTTC
CDR3aa: CASSLKATQYF

v_gene: TRBV7-9
abundance: few
j_gene: TRBJ2-3
d_gene: TRBD1
CDR3nt: TGTGCCAGCAGCTTAGTGAGGGGGCGCGGCACAGATACGCAGTATTTT
CDR3aa: CASSLVRGRGTDTQYF

v_gene: TRBV5-4
abundance: NA
j_gene: TRBJ2-3
d_gene: NA
CDR3nt: TGTGCCAGCAGCTTTTGGGGGCGCAGGGTAGGCACAGATACGCAGTATTTT
CDR3aa: CASSFWGRRVGTDTQYF

v_gene: TRBV27
abundance: many
j_gene: TRBJ2-1
d_gene: TRBD2
CDR3nt: TGTGCCAGCCTGGGACTAGCGGGAGGAATAAGGTACAATGAGCAGTTCTTC
CDR3aa: CASLGLAGGIRYNEQFF

v_gene: TRBV19
abundance: NA
j_gene: TRBJ2-7
d_gene: TRBD1
CDR3nt: TGTGCCAGTGCCTCCGGGACAGCGTACGAGCAGTACTTC
CDR3aa: CASASGTAYEQYF